The rows below give T cell receptor beta chains drawn from one sample of a study of a mutant IDH1 vaccine in newly diagnosed glioma. The antigens for these receptors are not known. The method was immunoSEQ multiplex PCR; TCRdb's version includes in-frame clones alone and lacks a portion of them. This repertoire shows roughly 32,000 clones, approximately 87% found once; its top ten account for about 12%. The specimen was PBMCs, collected from a glioma patient whose treatment included an IDH1 peptide vaccine. Receptors were obtained from a woman under 40 with glioma. The CDR3 runs from the conserved cysteine through the conserved F or W. A D gene is named only where the DNA matches it firmly. Size is stated for part of the rows, as once, few or many counts, or as a class when the clone is expanded.

d_call j_call v_call clone_size cdr3_aa cdr3_nt
. TRBJ2-2 TRBV2 . CASSSTGYTGELFF TGTGCCAGCAGTAGTACAGGTTACACCGGGGAGCTGTTTTTT
. TRBJ1-1 TRBV6-5 . CASSYSVGATEAFF TGTGCCAGCAGTTACTCGGTCGGGGCTACTGAAGCTTTCTTT
. TRBJ1-2 TRBV29-1 . CSGGSNYGYTF TGCAGCGGCGGGTCTAACTATGGCTACACCTTC
. TRBJ2-2 TRBV4-3 once CASSQDPWAGELFF TGCGCCAGCAGCCAAGATCCGTGGGCCGGGGAGCTGTTTTTT
. TRBJ2-5 TRBV7-2 . CASSQSLLQETQYF TGTGCCAGCAGCCAAAGCCTCCTACAAGAGACCCAGTACTTC
TRBD1 TRBJ2-2 TRBV30 few CAWRGDRDTGELFF TGTGCCTGGAGAGGGGACAGGGACACCGGGGAGCTGTTTTTT
TRBD1 TRBJ1-2 TRBV29-1 few CSVVGARGAEYGYTF TGCAGCGTTGTGGGGGCCAGGGGGGCCGAGTATGGCTACACCTTC
. TRBJ1-2 TRBV19 . CASKANGGVFYGYTF TGTGCCAGTAAAGCCAATGGGGGGGTATTCTATGGCTACACCTTC
. TRBJ1-6 TRBV7-9 . CASSQGDSPLHF TGTGCCAGCTCCCAGGGCGATTCACCCCTCCACTTT
TRBD2 TRBJ2-4 TRBV30 . CAWSPFGGEEGNIQYF TGTGCCTGGAGTCCCTTTGGGGGGGAGGAAGGAAACATTCAGTACTTC
. TRBJ1-2 TRBV7-9 . CASSFRQLEVDYGYTF TGTGCCAGCAGCTTCCGACAGCTCGAAGTAGACTATGGCTACACCTTC
. TRBJ1-2 TRBV6-4 . CASSDLTPYSRGGNYGYTF TGTGCCAGCAGTGACCTCACCCCATACTCGAGGGGGGGGAACTATGGCTACACCTTC
TRBD2 TRBJ2-7 TRBV27 once CASSATSGGNEQYF TGTGCCAGCAGCGCGACTAGCGGGGGGAACGAGCAGTACTTC
. TRBJ1-2 TRBV27 . CASSSGGTDYGYTF TGTGCCAGCAGTTCGGGCGGTACCGACTATGGCTACACCTTC
TRBD1 TRBJ1-2 TRBV19 . CASSTPGQGYTF TGTGCCAGTAGTACCCCGGGACAGGGTTACACCTTC
. TRBJ2-7 TRBV6-1 once CASSEGAPYEQYF TGTGCCAGCAGTGAAGGGGCCCCCTACGAGCAGTACTTC
. TRBJ2-7 TRBV5-1 . CASSFREGWGVEQYF TGCGCCAGCAGCTTCAGGGAAGGGTGGGGAGTCGAGCAGTACTTC
TRBD1 TRBJ1-2 TRBV10-3 . CAISKSGQDYGYTF TGTGCCATCAGTAAGTCGGGACAGGACTATGGCTACACCTTC
TRBD1 TRBJ2-6 TRBV7-2 . CASSPPGQGSGANVLTF TGTGCCAGCAGCCCCCCGGGACAGGGATCTGGGGCCAACGTCCTGACTTTC
. TRBJ2-5 TRBV6-1 . CASSEAGYGQETQYF TGTGCCAGCAGTGAAGCTGGATACGGCCAAGAGACCCAGTACTTC
. TRBJ2-6 TRBV5-1 . CASQPISGANVLTF TGCGCCAGCCAGCCAATCTCTGGGGCCAACGTCCTGACTTTC
. TRBJ1-5 TRBV6-1 few CASSEGQGSNQPQHF TGTGCCAGCAGTGAAGGTCAAGGGAGCAATCAGCCCCAGCATTTT
TRBD2 TRBJ2-7 TRBV7-8 . CASSNSGKTFVDEQYF TGTGCCAGCAGCAATAGCGGGAAGACTTTTGTTGACGAGCAGTACTTC